This T cell receptor beta chain was documented in a study of T cell repertoires in cytomegalovirus infection (dated by TCRdb to the late 2010s). General notes on the study: Peptide stimulations targeted recently identified HLA-C-restricted CMV epitopes, whose presentation resists viral immunomodulation, together with well-studied HLA-B-restricted epitopes. The HLA type of each donor mattered for the analysis, because public TCR beta signatures pointed to carriage of CMV infection along with the matching HLA type.

From the cysteine through the phenylalanine, the CDR3 covers 14 amino acids. This entry keeps only the CDR3 DNA: 42 bases, framed from base 1. The germline V gene (reference sequence) provides CDR1 SGHNT and CDR2 YYREEE. At the junction V is shortened by 1 base and J by 0 bases, with 8 bases in between. Details on this clonotype: Its target antigen remains unknown. No base quality values were provided; no much bigger clone lies one nucleotide off.

The study at large found these results: The ex vivo response was dominated by HLA-C-restricted CMV-specific TCR beta clonotypes, and the single most frequent clonotype in two of eight donors was supplied by these HLA-C-restricted clonotypes. In both this cohort and an independent cohort of several hundred donors, the cumulative frequency of public TCR beta family members distinguished carriers of CMV infection plus the relevant HLA type.

Data came from an Illumina HiSeq 1500. Through fastp at Q25 and MiXCR, TCRdb rebuilt clones from the public reads, retaining in-frame beta chains. Every entry covers one CDR3 protein and lists the most common genes and DNA from its rows. For this sample there are approximately 1,000,000 distinct CDR3 sequences; approximately 31% appear just once. The leading ten clones occupy around an eighth of the sample. In the paper's terms, the treatment or condition label means: in vitro stimulation with specific CMV peptide epitopes to enrich CMV-specific T cells. The V and J genes are TRBV5-4 and TRBJ2-7; no D gene can be assigned with confidence. Material: cultured CD8+ T cells from PBMCs, obtained from culture after CMV antigen stimulation. This TCR was sampled from a human donor in good health (CMV status not recorded). Some clones in this sample may be carry-over from other donors' samples. The CDR3 reads CASSLTTTSYEQYF. In nucleotides, the sequence is TGTGCCAGCAGCTTGACCACAACCTCCTACGAGCAGTACTTC. With all but the CDR3 taken from the reference TRBV5-4 and TRBJ2-7 genes, the full variable domain is: ETGVTQSPTHLIKTRGQQVTLRCSSQSGHNTVSWYQQALGQGPQFIFQYYREEENGRGNFPPRFSGLQFPNYSSELNVNALELDDSALYLCASSLTTTSYEQYFGPGTRLTVT.